The sequence of this TCR beta chain was determined in a study of blood T cell repertoires in COVID-19. V lost 4 bases to trimming and J lost 7 bases, with 14 bases between them. The CDR3 has 14 residues. The germline CDR1 and CDR2 sequences are LNHDA and SQIVND (reference sequence). Using immunoSEQ multiplex PCR, the repertoire was profiled, and TCRdb retains in-frame clones only, with some absent. Of about 240,000 clones listed, roughly four fifths are singletons. V is TRBV19 and J is TRBJ1-5; unclear D gene. Material: peripheral blood. This sequence was found in a woman in her 70s with acute or convalescent COVID-19. The CDR3 loop reads CASSTPRGRQPQHF. In DNA form, the CDR3 reads TGTGCCAGTAGTACCCCCCGGGGTCGACAGCCCCAGCATTTT.